These 21 T cell receptor beta chains were sequenced from one sample in a study of a mutant IDH1 vaccine in newly diagnosed glioma. The time point here: week 11, during vaccination. In the vaccine, a single dose held 300 ug of the mutant IDH1 20-mer peptide, along with topical imiquimod. Generated by immunoSEQ multiplex PCR, the TCRdb table keeps only in-frame clones and is missing some. In the table there are fewer than 35,000 clones, around 91% of which are singletons. These receptors have no identified antigens. Sequenced material: PBMCs, taken from a glioma patient whose treatment included an IDH1 peptide vaccine. These receptors were obtained from a young man with glioma.

This chain connects TRBV4-3 to TRBJ2-7; TRBD1 aligns across 10 bases. Losses at the gene ends were 0 bases for V and 7 bases for J; bases not matched to a gene: 9. The CDR3 is made up of 16 amino acids. Germline-derived CDR1 and CDR2 are LGHNA and YSLEER. The CDR3 DNA is TGCGCCAGCAGCCAAGAAGCCGGGACAGGGGCAGGGGAGCAGTACTTC. This translates into CASSQEAGTGAGEQYF.

The J gene is TRBJ1-2, the V gene TRBV29-1; D unclear. Germline V gives CDR1 SQVTM, CDR2 ANQGSEA. Trimming left V 7 bases short and J 2 bases short, with 17 bases between. This CDR3 region has 14 residues. As DNA, the CDR3 is TGCAGCGCGAGATCCGGGTCGAACAACTATGGCTACACCTTC. Its translation is CSARSGSNNYGYTF.

The CDR3 bases are TGCGCCAGCAGCTTGGGCCAGCGGGAGACTTATGAGCAGTTCTTC. Its translation: CASSLGQRETYEQFF. The rearrangement links TRBV5-1 to TRBJ2-1; 8 nucleotides agree with TRBD2. This CDR3 is 15 amino acids long. With 0 bases clipped from V and 8 bases from J, the junction kept 7 bases outside the gene matches. CDR1 is SGHRS, CDR2 YFSETQ, per germline.

J is TRBJ1-2 and V is TRBV7-9; D is unresolved. Trimming cost V 4 bases and J 11 bases, with 14 bases left between them. CDR3 length: 12 residues. Per germline, CDR1 SEHNR and CDR2 FQNEAQ (reference sequence). The CDR3 DNA reads as TGTGCCAGCAGCTCTGATTCTTTGGGGTACACCTTC. Translated: CASSSDSLGYTF.

The genes are TRBV9 and TRBJ1-1; D may be TRBD1 (6 bases). V lost 0 bases to trimming and J lost 2 bases, with 8 bases between them. This CDR3 contains 14 residues. Germline V gene lookup returns CDR1 SGDLS and CDR2 YYNGEE. In DNA form, the CDR3 reads TGTGCCAGCAGCGTAGGGGGACAAAACACTGAAGCTTTCTTT. Protein sequence: CASSVGGQNTEAFF.

The chain recombines TRBV28 with TRBJ2-2, with TRBD2 matching 15 bases. Germline loops: CDR1 MDHEN, CDR2 SYDVKM. Losses at the gene ends were 0 bases for V and 6 bases for J; bases not matched to a gene: 2. The CDR3 contains 17 residues. CDR3 coding DNA: TGTGCCAGCAGTTTATGGGGACTAGCGGGAGGCCCCGGGGAGCTGTTTTTT. Translation: CASSLWGLAGGPGELFF.

This chain uses TRBV29-1 with TRBJ1-5; D remains unclear. The CDR3 length is 16 residues. Trimming stripped 3 bases from V and 1 base from J, with 16 bases between. Germline values: CDR1 SQVTM, CDR2 ANQGSEA. The CDR3, as DNA: TGCAGCGTTGATGAAAGGTGGAGTGGGAGCAATCAGCCCCAGCATTTT. This sequence encodes CSVDERWSGSNQPQHF.

V and J are TRBV4-3 and TRBJ2-5; 8 bases line up with TRBD2. V shed 0 bases and J 8 bases; nucleotides not matched to a gene: 8. CDR1 is LGHNA and CDR2 is YSLEER in the germline V gene. The CDR3 is 15 residues long. The CDR3, as DNA: TGCGCCAGCAGCCAAGAAACTAGCGGTCTCGGAACCCAGTACTTC. It codes for CASSQETSGLGTQYF.

The V and J genes are TRBV30 and TRBJ1-4; D remains unclear. This CDR3 spans 14 amino acids. CDR1 and CDR2 (germline): GTSNPN, SVGIG (reference sequence). The V gene lost 3 bases and the J gene lost 0 bases, with 8 bases spanning the gap. CDR3 sequence reads: CAWSSGTTNEKLFF. As DNA, the CDR3 is TGTGCCTGGAGCTCCGGGACAACTAATGAAAAACTGTTTTTT.

This chain joins TRBV2 and TRBJ2-2, with D perhaps matching TRBD2 (6 bases). Germline-derived CDR1 and CDR2 are SNHLY and FYNNEI. Trimming took off 10 bases at V and 1 base at J, with 13 bases between the two ends. The CDR3 runs 14 residues. The CDR3 coding sequence is TGTGCCACCAAACTCGGGGGGAACACCGGGGAGCTGTTTTTT. The encoded protein is CATKLGGNTGELFF.

The J gene is TRBJ2-7, the V gene TRBV2; D perhaps matches TRBD2 (6 bases). Per germline, CDR1 SNHLY and CDR2 FYNNEI. V was shortened by 2 bases and J by 1 base, with 9 bases between the two germline ends. The CDR3 contains 14 residues. This chain's CDR3 is CASSERGTSYEQYF. The CDR3, as DNA: TGTGCCAGCAGTGAACGGGGGACGTCCTACGAGCAGTACTTC. Using reference TRBV2 and TRBJ2-7 for the parts outside the CDR3, the full variable domain is EPEVTQTPSHQVTQMGQEVILRCVPISNHLYFYWYRQILGQKVEFLVSFYNNEISEKSEIFDDQFSVERPDGSNFTLKIRSTKLEDSAMYFCASSERGTSYEQYFGPGTRLTVT.

The rearrangement uses TRBV4-1 and TRBJ2-1, with 9 bases identical to TRBD2. CDR1 and CDR2 (germline): MGHRA, YSYEKL. This CDR3 is built from 16 residues. V dropped 0 bases and J dropped 4; count of bases not matched to a gene: 4. CDR3 nucleotides: TGCGCCAGCAGCCAAGATCCTAGCGGGGCTTACAATGAGCAGTTCTTC. Translating gives CASSQDPSGAYNEQFF.

This chain links TRBV5-4 with TRBJ1-2; no definite D call. The CDR3 length is 17 residues. Per the germline V gene, CDR1 is SGHNT and CDR2 is YYREEE (reference sequence). Deletions cut 0 bases from V and 2 bases from J, with 17 bases between. CDR3 region: CASSLVSPQPTNYGYTF. CDR3 nucleotides: TGTGCCAGCAGCTTGGTATCCCCCCAGCCGACCAACTATGGCTACACCTTC.

CDR3 residues: CASSLATGGMGEQYF. DNA for the CDR3: TGTGCCAGCAGCTTAGCCACAGGGGGCATGGGCGAGCAGTACTTC. The V call is TRBV7-2, the J call TRBJ2-7; 9 bases fit TRBD1. Germline loops: CDR1 SGHTA, CDR2 FQGNSA. The CDR3 runs to 15 residues. The V segment lost 0 bases and the J segment 6 bases; nucleotides outside the gene matches: 6.

V is TRBV29-1 and J is TRBJ2-1; 8 nucleotides align to TRBD1. Germline loops: CDR1 SQVTM, CDR2 ANQGSEA. The ends lost 4 bases at V and 10 bases at J; junction bases unmatched: 9. The CDR3 covers 13 residues. The CDR3 DNA follows: TGCAGCGTTGCCGGGACAGGAGAAGGGGAGCAGTTCTTC. Translation gives CSVAGTGEGEQFF.

The genes are TRBV29-1 and TRBJ1-3; a weak D match, TRBD1 (5 bases). V was shortened by 6 bases and J by 0 bases, with 21 bases between the two germline ends. Germline CDR1 SQVTM, CDR2 ANQGSEA. The CDR3 runs 17 residues. The CDR3 DNA is TGCAGCGTGCACGGGGAGGCCCCAGGGAGCTCTGGAAACACCATATATTTT. It codes for CSVHGEAPGSSGNTIYF. Full variable domain (remainder filled in from reference TRBV29-1 and TRBJ1-3): SAVISQKPSRDICQRGTSLTIQCQVDSQVTMMFWYRQQPGQSLTLIATANQGSEATYESGFVIDKFPISRPNLTFSTLTVSNMSPEDSSIYLCSVHGEAPGSSGNTIYFGEGSWLTVV.

This clone was seen once. The rearrangement links TRBV6-1 to TRBJ2-5; TRBD1 matches 9 bases. V trimming: 7 bases; J trimming: 4 bases; junction bases outside the gene matches: 7. The V gene's germline CDR1 is MNHNS and CDR2 SASEGT. The length of the CDR3 is 14 residues. The CDR3 nucleotides are TGTGCCAGCACTTCCCGGGACAGGGTAGAGACCCAGTACTTC. Its translation is CASTSRDRVETQYF.

The chain has TRBV7-9 and TRBJ2-1; 7 positions match TRBD1. V was clipped by 3 bases and J by 8 bases; unmatched bases: 22. CDR1 is SEHNR, CDR2 FQNEAQ, per germline (reference sequence). The CDR3 is made up of 19 amino acids. This CDR3 is CASSLGSKGARRLLDEQFF. DNA for the CDR3: TGTGCCAGCAGCTTGGGGTCGAAGGGGGCGCGCAGGTTGTTGGATGAGCAGTTCTTC.

The genes are TRBV19 and TRBJ2-1; D is unresolved. The length of the CDR3 is 13 residues. CDR1 is LNHDA and CDR2 is SQIVND in the germline V gene (reference sequence). V lost 5 bases and J lost 6, with 11 bases in between. CDR3 coding DNA: TGTGCCAGTAGTCCCATAGTTGGCAATGAGCAGTTCTTC. Translated, it gives CASSPIVGNEQFF.

The chain links TRBV7-2 to TRBJ1-2, with D unresolved. The CDR3 is 12 residues long. V lost 5 bases and J 2 bases, leaving 6 bases between the germline ends. Germline loops: CDR1 SGHTA, CDR2 FQGNSA. CDR3 nucleotides: TGTGCCAGCAGCCCGCTGAACTATGGCTACACCTTC. Residues: CASSPLNYGYTF.

V gene TRBV10-3 combines with J gene TRBJ2-1; tentative D call: TRBD2 (5 bases). The CDR3 covers 14 residues. Per the germline V gene, CDR1 is ENHRY and CDR2 is SYGVKD. V lost 0 bases to trimming and J lost 15 bases, with 18 bases between them. CDR3: CAISESHRAAVGFF. CDR3 nucleotide sequence: TGTGCCATCAGTGAGTCCCATCGAGCGGCCGTGGGGTTCTTC.